A selection of T cell receptor beta chains follows, all from one sample in a study of blood T cell repertoires in COVID-19. The protocol was immunoSEQ multiplex PCR, while the TCRdb copy is restricted to in-frame clones and leaves out a portion. The repertoire consists of approximately 220,000 clones, with about 86% occurring once and the leading ten covering roughly 3.8%. The material sequenced was PBMCs or T cells enriched from blood (not recorded which). The receptor source for this set is a woman aged 40-49 years with acute COVID-19. CDR3s include the opening cysteine and the closing phenylalanine or tryptophan. A D gene is named only where the DNA matches it firmly. Clone size is stated in some rows and not others, as once, few, many or a class when expanded.

TRBD1	TRBJ1-4	TRBV19	-	CASSISGTGGLATNEKLFF	TGTGCCAGTAGTATATCGGGGACAGGGGGCCTTGCAACTAATGAAAAACTGTTTTTT
-	TRBJ1-1	TRBV19	-	CASSINRATEAFF	TGTGCCAGTAGTATAAACAGGGCCACTGAAGCTTTCTTT
TRBD1	TRBJ1-6	TRBV6-5	few	CASRSSGQGALTLHF	TGTGCCAGCAGATCCTCCGGACAGGGGGCTTTAACCCTCCACTTT
TRBD2	TRBJ2-1	TRBV7-3	-	CASSLGTAGGVYNEQFF	TGTGCCAGCAGCTTAGGTACAGCGGGAGGCGTCTACAATGAGCAGTTCTTC
-	TRBJ1-1	TRBV27	-	CASSLSGRAEAFF	TGTGCCAGCAGTTTATCGGGCAGGGCCGAAGCTTTCTTT
-	TRBJ2-7	TRBV28	-	CASRPDNKLYEQYF	TGTGCCAGCAGGCCTGACAACAAGCTATACGAGCAGTACTTC
TRBD1	TRBJ2-7	TRBV7-2	once	CASSPRDRFTYEQYF	TGTGCCAGCAGCCCAAGGGACAGGTTTACCTACGAGCAGTACTTC
-	TRBJ1-5	TRBV6-5	-	CASKVGSNQPQHF	TGTGCCAGCAAAGTTGGCAGCAATCAGCCCCAGCATTTT
-	TRBJ1-5	TRBV7-3	-	CASSLTPSGPQHF	TGTGCCAGCAGCTTAACACCGAGTGGGCCCCAGCATTTT
-	TRBJ1-2	TRBV2	-	CASSVQANYGYTF	TGTGCCAGCAGTGTACAGGCCAACTATGGCTACACCTTC
-	TRBJ2-6	TRBV5-1	-	CASSGQTGSGANVLTF	TGCGCCAGCAGCGGGCAAACAGGCTCTGGGGCCAACGTCCTGACTTTC
-	TRBJ2-7	TRBV7-2	-	CASSPRNTRYEQYF	TGTGCCAGCAGCCCCAGGAACACCCGCTACGAGCAGTACTTC
TRBD2	TRBJ2-7	TRBV28	-	CASSPEGLAGYEQYF	TGTGCCAGCAGCCCAGAGGGCCTAGCGGGCTACGAGCAGTACTTC
-	TRBJ2-1	TRBV24-1	-	CATSDNNEQFF	TGTGCCACCAGTGACAACAATGAGCAGTTCTTC
-	TRBJ2-7	TRBV28	-	CASTFGERRASYEQYF	TGTGCCAGCACCTTTGGCGAGCGGAGAGCTTCCTACGAGCAGTACTTC
TRBD2	TRBJ2-3	TRBV10-1	-	CASSGASGRADTQYF	TGCGCCAGCAGTGGGGCTAGCGGGAGGGCAGATACGCAGTATTTT
-	TRBJ2-3	TRBV7-8	-	CASSLGGQRKVTQYF	TGTGCCAGCAGCTTAGGAGGACAGAGGAAGGTTACGCAGTATTTT
-	TRBJ1-4	TRBV7-2	-	CASSLIGKGVEKLFF	TGTGCCAGCAGCTTGATAGGAAAAGGGGTGGAAAAACTGTTTTTT
-	TRBJ2-7	TRBV2	-	CASSPPRGTGVEQYF	TGTGCCAGCAGTCCCCCCCGTGGCACTGGAGTGGAGCAGTACTTC
-	TRBJ1-5	TRBV10-2	-	CASSESGETQPQHF	TGCGCCAGCAGTGAAAGTGGAGAGACCCAGCCCCAGCATTTT
TRBD2	TRBJ2-1	TRBV5-1	few	CASSLLTSGTTEQFF	TGCGCCAGCAGCCTTCTTACTAGCGGGACGACTGAGCAGTTCTTC
TRBD2	TRBJ2-7	TRBV27	-	CASSWGGAGAYEQYF	TGTGCCAGCAGTTGGGGGGGAGCGGGGGCCTACGAGCAGTACTTC
TRBD1	TRBJ1-5	TRBV3-1/TRBV3-2	-	CASSQQGAQPQHF	TGTGCCAGCAGCCAACAGGGGGCGCAGCCCCAGCATTTT
TRBD1	TRBJ1-4	TRBV7-2	-	CASSSRTGGGEKLFF	TGTGCCAGCAGCTCCCGGACAGGGGGCGGAGAAAAACTGTTTTTT
TRBD1	TRBJ2-7	TRBV5-5	-	CASSLGTGSSYEQYF	TGTGCCAGCAGCTTGGGGACAGGGAGCTCCTACGAGCAGTACTTC